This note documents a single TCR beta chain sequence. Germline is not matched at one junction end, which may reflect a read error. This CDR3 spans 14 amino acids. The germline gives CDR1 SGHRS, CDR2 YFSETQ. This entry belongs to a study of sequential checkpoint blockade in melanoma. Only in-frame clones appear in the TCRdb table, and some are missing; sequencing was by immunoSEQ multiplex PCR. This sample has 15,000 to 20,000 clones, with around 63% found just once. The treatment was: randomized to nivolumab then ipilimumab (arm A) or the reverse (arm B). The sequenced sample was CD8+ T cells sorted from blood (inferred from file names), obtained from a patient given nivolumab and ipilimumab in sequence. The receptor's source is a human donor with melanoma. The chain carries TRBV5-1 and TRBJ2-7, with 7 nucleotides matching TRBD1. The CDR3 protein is CASSLEGAPYGQYF. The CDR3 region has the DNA TGCGCCAGCAGCTTGGAGGGGGCTCCCTACGGGCAGTACTTC.